Given below is one T cell receptor beta chain in context. The antigen it recognizes is unknown. No much larger clonotype is one base removed from it; base qualities were not supplied. The data are from a study of technical replicates of blood from several donors (dated by TCRdb to 2015 to 2018). Preparation of the library involved the immunoSEQ multiplex PCR assay. TCRdb re-hosts the immuneACCESS table, in-frame sequences only. Its copies lack some clones; in the studies checked, an unresolved V gene accounts for under half of them, and the cause for the rest is not known. The sample has under 75,000 clones on record, approximately 83% of them singletons. Of the sample, around 5.1% falls within the top ten clones. Trimming removed 4 bases from V and 5 bases from J; the gene matches leave 12 bases unexplained. CDR1 SGHNT and CDR2 YYREEE were looked up in the germline V gene (reference sequence). The CDR3 numbers 16 residues from cysteine through phenylalanine. The sequence is cut down to CDR3 DNA, 48 bases in frame from base 1.

Sequencing used PBMCs. This sequence was found in a human donor in good health. Some clones in this sample may be carry-over from other donors' samples. The chain uses TRBV5-4 and TRBJ2-1, with 7 junctional bases fitting TRBD2. The CDR3 corresponds to CASSPRSSGRDNEQFF. The nucleotide sequence is given as TGTGCCAGCAGCCCACGATCTAGCGGTCGGGACAATGAGCAGTTCTTC. Extended through the reference TRBV5-4 and TRBJ2-1 proteins, this CDR3 yields the full variable domain: ETGVTQSPTHLIKTRGQQVTLRCSSQSGHNTVSWYQQALGQGPQFIFQYYREEENGRGNFPPRFSGLQFPNYSSELNVNALELDDSALYLCASSPRSSGRDNEQFFGPGTRLTVL.